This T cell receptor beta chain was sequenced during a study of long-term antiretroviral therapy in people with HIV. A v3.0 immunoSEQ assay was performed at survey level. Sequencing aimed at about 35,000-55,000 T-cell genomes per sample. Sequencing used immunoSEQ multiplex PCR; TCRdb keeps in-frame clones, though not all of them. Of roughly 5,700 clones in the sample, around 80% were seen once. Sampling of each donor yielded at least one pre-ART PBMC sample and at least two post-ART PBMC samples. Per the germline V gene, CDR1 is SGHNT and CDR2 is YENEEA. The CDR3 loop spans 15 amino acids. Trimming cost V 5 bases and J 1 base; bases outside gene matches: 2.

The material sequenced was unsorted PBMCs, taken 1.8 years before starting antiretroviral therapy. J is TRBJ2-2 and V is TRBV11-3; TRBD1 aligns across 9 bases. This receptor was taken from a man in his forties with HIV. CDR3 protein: CASSADRGNTGELFF. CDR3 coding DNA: TGTGCCAGCAGCGCGGACAGGGGGAACACCGGGGAGCTGTTTTTT.